Presented here are 5 T cell receptor beta chains from one specimen sequenced in a study of Graves' ophthalmopathy and Graves' hyperthyroidism. The authors amplified TCR beta CDR3 regions from RNA transcripts. HTBI primers were employed in first-round RT-PCR, then a second-round multiplex PCR followed. A single record per CDR3 protein comes from TCRdb applying MiXCR to the multiplex PCR reads. The sample comprises 40,000 to 45,000 distinct CDR3 sequences, 52% of which are singletons, and less than 20% rests with the top ten. Sequencing used peripheral blood. These receptors all come from an adult man with Graves' ophthalmopathy.

At least ten counts were recorded for this clonotype. The chain carries TRBV20-1 and TRBJ2-7; possibly TRBD2 for D (5 bases). Germline V gene lookup returns CDR1 DFQATT and CDR2 SNEGSKA (reference sequence). This CDR3 contains 15 residues. V was shortened by 1 base and J by 2 bases, with 15 bases between the two germline ends. The CDR3 nucleotides are TGCAGTGCTAGAGCCCCGGCTAGCTCCCCCTACGAGCAGTACTTC. Translation gives CSARAPASSPYEQYF.

This clonotype was counted at least ten times. The chain has TRBV3-1 and TRBJ1-5; D is undetermined. Germline CDR1 is LGHDT and CDR2 is YNNKEL (reference sequence). The V and J ends lost 1 base and 6 bases respectively, with 10 bases between them. This CDR3 contains 14 residues. The DNA for the CDR3 is TGTGCCAGCAGCCAAGTGCAGGAGAGTCAGCCCCAGCATTTT. Amino acid sequence: CASSQVQESQPQHF. Full variable domain (missing parts from reference TRBV3-1 and TRBJ1-5): DTAVSQTPKYLVTQMGNDKSIKCEQNLGHDTMYWYKQDSKKFLKIMFSYNNKELIINETVPNRFSPKSPDKAHLNLHINSLELGDSAVYFCASSQVQESQPQHFGDGTRLSIL.

Notes on this clonotype: The junction shows a germline mismatch at one end, possibly a read error. The CDR3 DNA follows: TGTGCCAGCGGCTTATTGGGGACTAGCGGAGGGAGGACCGGAGAGCTGTTTTTT. Translating it yields CASGLLGTSGGRTGELFF. The rearrangement links TRBV7-3 to TRBJ2-2; 11 bases map to TRBD2. Per germline, CDR1 SGHTA and CDR2 FQGTGA. The CDR3 runs 18 residues.

This clonotype was seen ten or more times. V gene TRBV20-1 combines with J gene TRBJ1-4, with D possibly being TRBD1 (5 bases). Trimming took off 7 bases at V and 8 bases at J, with 17 bases between the two ends. Germline V gene data show CDR1 as DFQATT and CDR2 as SNEGSKA (reference sequence). The CDR3 sequence is 13 residues long. CDR3 coding DNA: TGCAGTGGCCGCCCCGGGGCAGAGGAAAAACTGTTTTTT. This translates into CSGRPGAEEKLFF.

There are many counts of this clonotype. One base away lies a much larger clone, so this may be a sequencing read error. J is TRBJ2-7 and V is TRBV12-3 or TRBV12-4; D gene uncertain. The CDR3 contains 11 residues. V lost 6 bases, J lost 2 bases, and 5 bases lay in between. The CDR3 loop reads CASSDAYEQYF. CDR3 DNA sequence: TGTGCCAGCAGCGACGCCTACGAGCAGTACTTC.